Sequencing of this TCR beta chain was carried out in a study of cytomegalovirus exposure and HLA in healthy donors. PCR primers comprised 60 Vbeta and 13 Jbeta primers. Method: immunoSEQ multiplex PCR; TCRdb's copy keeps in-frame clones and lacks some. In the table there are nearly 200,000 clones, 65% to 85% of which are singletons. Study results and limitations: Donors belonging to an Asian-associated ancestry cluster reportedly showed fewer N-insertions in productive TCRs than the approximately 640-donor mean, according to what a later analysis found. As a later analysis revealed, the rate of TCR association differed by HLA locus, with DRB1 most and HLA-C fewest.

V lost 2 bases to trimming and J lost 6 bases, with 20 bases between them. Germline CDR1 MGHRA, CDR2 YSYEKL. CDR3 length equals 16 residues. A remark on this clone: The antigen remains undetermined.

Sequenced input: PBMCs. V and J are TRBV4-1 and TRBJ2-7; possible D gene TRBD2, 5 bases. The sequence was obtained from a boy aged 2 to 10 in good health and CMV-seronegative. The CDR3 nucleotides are TGCGCCAGCAGCCAATCCCTATTAAGAGCAGGAGGCGAGCAGTACTTC. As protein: CASSQSLLRAGGEQYF.